This is a list of T cell receptor beta chains from one sample in a study of T cells in Graves' hyperthyroidism and ophthalmopathy. A single record per CDR3 protein comes from TCRdb applying MiXCR to the multiplex PCR reads. The data contain 600,000 to 850,000 distinct CDR3 sequences, under 20% of them singletons. Source material: blood. The receptors shown here come from a woman in her forties or fifties with Graves' hyperthyroidism that later progressed to Graves' ophthalmopathy. The CDR3 runs from the conserved cysteine through the conserved F or W. The D gene is left open where the match is weak. Size is stated for part of the rows, as once, few or many counts, or as a class when the clone is expanded.

CDR3 DNA: TGTGCCAGCAGCTCCCACCAACAGAGCTATGGCTACACCTTC
CDR3 protein: CASSSHQQSYGYTF
D gene: .
J gene: TRBJ1-2
clone size: many
V gene: TRBV11-1

CDR3 DNA: TGTGCCAGCAGCCAAGCCCTAGGAGACTATGGCTACACCTTC
CDR3 protein: CASSQALGDYGYTF
D gene: .
J gene: TRBJ1-2
clone size: many
V gene: TRBV3-1

CDR3 DNA: TGCAGTACCGGACTAGCGGGCGGGGAGCTGTTTTTT
CDR3 protein: CSTGLAGGELFF
D gene: TRBD2
J gene: TRBJ2-2
clone size: .
V gene: TRBV20-1

CDR3 DNA: TGCGCCAGCAGCCAAGATCTGAGGGTCTCCTACGAGCAGTACTTC
CDR3 protein: CASSQDLRVSYEQYF
D gene: .
J gene: TRBJ2-7
clone size: few
V gene: TRBV4-1

CDR3 DNA: TGTGCCAGCAGCCACATGGACAGGGCGAATACTGAAGCTTTCTTT
CDR3 protein: CASSHMDRANTEAFF
D gene: TRBD1
J gene: TRBJ1-1
clone size: few
V gene: TRBV3-1

CDR3 DNA: TGTGCTAGTGGCATTAACTATGGCTACACCTTC
CDR3 protein: CASGINYGYTF
D gene: .
J gene: TRBJ1-2
clone size: .
V gene: TRBV12-5

CDR3 DNA: TGTGCCAGCAGTGAAGCTAGCGGGGTGCCCGGCAATGAGCAGTTCTTC
CDR3 protein: CASSEASGVPGNEQFF
D gene: TRBD2
J gene: TRBJ2-1
clone size: few
V gene: TRBV2

CDR3 DNA: TGTGCCAGCAGTCCATATTCCCGGGACAGCTATAGCAATCAGCCCCAGCATTTT
CDR3 protein: CASSPYSRDSYSNQPQHF
D gene: TRBD1
J gene: TRBJ1-5
clone size: .
V gene: TRBV6-6

CDR3 DNA: TGTGCCAGCAGTCACCCGACAGGGGATGGTGAGACCCAGTACTTC
CDR3 protein: CASSHPTGDGETQYF
D gene: TRBD1
J gene: TRBJ2-5
clone size: many
V gene: TRBV12-3/TRBV12-4

CDR3 DNA: TGTGCCAGCACCCCACGACACCGCACAGATACGCAGTATTTT
CDR3 protein: CASTPRHRTDTQYF
D gene: .
J gene: TRBJ2-3
clone size: many
V gene: TRBV2